Listed here are 10 T cell receptor beta chains from one sample, sequenced in a study of regulatory T cells in long-lasting Graves disease. Time point here: newly diagnosed GD, antithyroid drugs for less than 3 months. PBMCs were the source of the RNA used for TCR sequencing. Relying on iRepertoire HTBI primers and Arm-PCR of CDR3 regions, the team built TCR beta libraries. Via MiXCR, TCRdb re-called the multiplex PCR reads, giving one row per CDR3 protein. This table has hundreds of thousands of distinct CDR3 sequences, roughly 16% appearing once. Source: peripheral blood mononuclear cells (PBMCs), taken at new diagnosis, from a patient treated with antithyroid drugs. Receptor source: a female donor with Graves disease.

Many counts were recorded for this clonotype. The chain couples TRBV20-1 to TRBJ2-2; D unclear. The CDR3 contains 13 residues. V dropped 5 bases and J dropped 1 base, with 8 bases sitting between them. From germline, CDR1 is DFQATT and CDR2 SNEGSKA (reference sequence). The CDR3 DNA is TGCAGTGCTCTGACGGGGAACACCGGGGAGCTGTTTTTT. It translates to CSALTGNTGELFF.

The sample holds a few counts of this clonotype. V gene TRBV25-1 combines with J gene TRBJ2-1; D unresolved. This CDR3 is built from 13 residues. V lost 7 bases and J 0 bases, leaving 7 bases between the germline ends. CDR1 is MGHDK and CDR2 is SYGVNS in the germline V gene. CDR3 sequence: CASNLNSYNEQFF. The DNA of the CDR3 is TGTGCCAGCAACCTAAACTCCTACAATGAGCAGTTCTTC.

This clonotype was recorded many times. This chain links TRBV12-3 or TRBV12-4 with TRBJ2-1; 10 bases are shared with TRBD2. Trimming took 5 bases from V and 7 from J; bases not matched to a gene: 8. The CDR3 has 15 amino acids. CDR3 DNA: TGTGCCAGCAGTCTTGAGCGGGGGGGCCCGAATGAGCAGTTCTTC. It specifies CASSLERGGPNEQFF.

The table lists this clonotype with many counts. The J gene is TRBJ1-6, the V gene TRBV6-1, with TRBD1 matching 7 bases. V lost 6 bases to trimming and J lost 3 bases; unmatched junction nucleotides: 11. Germline V lookup: CDR1 MNHNS, CDR2 SASEGT. This CDR3 comprises 17 residues. Here the CDR3 DNA reads TGTGCCAGCAGGGACGGGACAGAGAGCTACTATAATTCACCCCTCCACTTT. Protein sequence: CASRDGTESYYNSPLHF.

The rearrangement links TRBV7-9 to TRBJ2-6, with D uncertain. Looked up from germline, CDR1 is SEHNR and CDR2 is FQNEAQ (reference sequence). Trimming left V 5 bases short and J 4 bases short, with 9 bases between. This CDR3 comprises 14 residues. Here the CDR3 DNA reads TGTGCCAGCAGCAGAACTGCGGGGGCCAACGTCCTGACTTTC. It codes for CASSRTAGANVLTF.

Comments on this clonotype: This likely came from a read error, as a far larger clone is one base away. The chain couples TRBV12-3 or TRBV12-4 to TRBJ1-2; 9 positions agree with TRBD1. The CDR3 consists of 16 residues. V gave up 2 bases and J gave up 3 bases; unmatched junction bases: 7. The CDR3 coding sequence is TGTGCCAGCAGTTTACATACCGGGACAGGGTACTATGGCTACACCTTC. Translated: CASSLHTGTGYYGYTF.

This clonotype was counted at least ten times. The chain carries TRBV5-1 and TRBJ2-1, with D uncertain. V dropped 7 bases and J dropped 6 bases, with 5 bases sitting between them. The germline gives CDR1 SGHRS, CDR2 YFSETQ. CDR3 length: 10 residues. In nucleotides, the CDR3 is TGCGCCAGCGATAGCAATGAGCAGTTCTTC. Translation gives CASDSNEQFF.

The V and J genes are TRBV3-1 and TRBJ2-5, with 10 bases aligning to TRBD2. CDR3 length: 16 amino acids. The V segment lost 5 bases and the J segment 4 bases; nucleotides outside the gene matches: 10. Germline CDR1 reads LGHDT; CDR2 reads YNNKEL (reference sequence). The DNA of the CDR3 is TGTGCCAGCAGCGGGTCGAGCGGGGGGGCCTCAGAGACCCAGTACTTC. This encodes CASSGSSGGASETQYF.

This rearrangement joins TRBV20-1 to TRBJ2-3; TRBD2 matches 9 bases. V dropped 0 bases and J dropped 2; count of bases not matched to a gene: 9. Germline V gene lookup returns CDR1 DFQATT and CDR2 SNEGSKA (reference sequence). The CDR3 consists of 17 residues. The CDR3 sequence: CSARDPSGKLTTDTQYF. In DNA form, the CDR3 reads TGCAGTGCTAGAGATCCTAGCGGGAAGCTTACCACAGATACGCAGTATTTT.

This clonotype was picked up a small number of times. The CDR3 region has the DNA TGCGCCAGCAGCCCAGGTCCACAGAAGGCGGGCTCTGGAAACACCATATATTTT. It specifies CASSPGPQKAGSGNTIYF. The chain links TRBV5-1 to TRBJ1-3; D remains ambiguous. Germline values: CDR1 SGHRS, CDR2 YFSETQ. The CDR3 contains 18 residues. V was cut by 4 bases and J by 0 bases, with 20 bases left in between.